This record looks at one T cell receptor (beta chain) sequence and its context. The sample originates from a study of blood T cell repertoires in COVID-19. Overall study: Acute-phase and convalescent COVID-19 samples originated in the United States, Italy and Spain. T cells, B-cell-depleted T cells, or PBMCs supplied cDNA or gDNA.

Original analysis: Estimates of nucleated cell counts were drawn from the amplification of reference gene primers. Produced via immunoSEQ multiplex PCR; TCRdb's table is partial and in-frame only. The DNA was the basis for D and trimming; V, J and clone size are from that table. The sample lists approximately 46,000 clones, around 83% occurring once. CDR3 size: 13 residues. CDR1 is SEHNR and CDR2 is FQNEAQ in the germline V gene (reference sequence). Trimming stripped 1 base from V and 6 bases from J, with 7 bases between. This chain links TRBV7-9 with TRBJ1-5; D remains ambiguous. The TCR originated in a man aged 60 to 75 with acute or convalescent COVID-19. Sequenced: peripheral blood. CDR3 coding DNA: TGTGCCAGCAGCTTAGTTACCGGTCAGCCCCAGCATTTT. Its protein product is CASSLVTGQPQHF.